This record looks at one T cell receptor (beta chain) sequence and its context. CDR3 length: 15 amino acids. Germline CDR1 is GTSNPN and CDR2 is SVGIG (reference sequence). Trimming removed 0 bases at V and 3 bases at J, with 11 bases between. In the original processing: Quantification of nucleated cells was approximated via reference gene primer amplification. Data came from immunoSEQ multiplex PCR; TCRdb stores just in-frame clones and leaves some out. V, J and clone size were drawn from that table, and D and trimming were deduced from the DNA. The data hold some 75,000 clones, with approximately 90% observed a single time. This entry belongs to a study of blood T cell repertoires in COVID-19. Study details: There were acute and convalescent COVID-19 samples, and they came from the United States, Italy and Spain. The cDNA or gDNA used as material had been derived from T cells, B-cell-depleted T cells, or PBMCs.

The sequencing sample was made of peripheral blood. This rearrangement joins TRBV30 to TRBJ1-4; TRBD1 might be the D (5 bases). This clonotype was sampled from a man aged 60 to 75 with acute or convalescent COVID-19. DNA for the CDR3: TGTGCCTGGAGTGTACCGGGCAGGGCTAATGAAAAACTGTTTTTT. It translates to CAWSVPGRANEKLFF.